This T cell receptor (beta chain) is from a study of human T cells and chemical hapten exposure. Study results and caveats: TCRs exceeding 1 in 1000 frequency stayed unchanged with DPC sensitization.

Within the library, unique molecular identifiers were attached to each individual cDNA molecule. In the original workflow: Sampled TCR counts reached a median of around 94,000 per sample, with values ranging from 23,224 to 690,600. TCRdb recomputed calls from the reads with MiXCR, one row per CDR3 protein. The V and J calls here are based on TCRdb, not the publication. This table holds 95,000 to 150,000 distinct CDR3 sequences, approximately 9.3% found once. From germline, CDR1 is SGHRS and CDR2 YFSETQ. The length of the CDR3 is 15 residues. Trimming took off 4 bases at V and 2 bases at J, with 16 bases between the two ends. The table lists this clonotype with a few counts. Antigen: not known. RNA extraction used unfractionated whole blood as the source of total RNA.

This TCR derives from a human donor in good health. Some clones in this sample may be carry-over from other donors' samples. Sequences were obtained from whole blood. The chain has TRBV5-1 and TRBJ2-7; D is possibly TRBD2 (6 bases). Written as DNA, the CDR3 is TGCGCCAGCAGCCCACGACTAGGACTAACCTACGAGCAGTACTTC. This encodes CASSPRLGLTYEQYF.